The 2 T cell receptor beta chains below were found in one sample sequenced in a study of T cell changes during pregnancy in multiple sclerosis. The assay was immunoSEQ multiplex PCR, and TCRdb's table has in-frame clones only and misses some. The sample records under 50,000 clones, 85% to 95% being singletons. The sample here was CD8+ T cells from peripheral blood mononuclear cells, taken in the first trimester of pregnancy. These receptors were taken from a female donor with multiple sclerosis, enrolled in a pregnancy study.

This clone was counted a single time. The CDR3: CASSLGGGRETQYF. The DNA for the CDR3 is TGTGCCAGCAGCTTAGGTGGAGGGAGGGAGACCCAGTACTTC. This chain uses TRBV7-3 with TRBJ2-5; D is perhaps TRBD2 (6 bases). This CDR3 has 14 amino acids. Trimming left V 2 bases short and J 5 bases short, with 12 bases between. CDR1 SGHTA and CDR2 FQGTGA come from the germline V gene.

This clone was observed a few times. The chain carries TRBV19 and TRBJ1-1, with D maybe TRBD1 (6 bases). The CDR3 spans 14 residues. The ends were cut back, 6 bases at V and 5 bases at J, with 16 bases in the middle. The V gene's germline CDR1 is LNHDA and CDR2 SQIVND (reference sequence). As DNA, the CDR3 is TGTGCCAGTAGCTTACAGGGACTAGGGACTGAAGCTTTCTTT. Amino acids: CASSLQGLGTEAFF.